The sequence of this TCR beta chain was determined in a study of blood T cell repertoires in COVID-19. Study-level background: Samples came from the United States, Italy and Spain, spanning acute and convalescent COVID-19. From T cells, B-cell-depleted T cells, or PBMCs came the material, which was cDNA or gDNA.

Patients in Seattle were enrolled during active infection, then followed longitudinally. As processed by the authors: Estimated nucleated cell counts came from reference gene primer amplification. Only in-frame clones appear in the TCRdb table, and some are missing; sequencing was by immunoSEQ multiplex PCR. V and J calls and clone size are those listed in that table; D and trimming were worked out from the DNA. This table has fewer than 200,000 clones, around 81% appearing once. Germline lookup yields CDR1 MNHEY and CDR2 SMNVEV (reference sequence). This CDR3 has 15 residues. V dropped 2 bases and J dropped 9 bases, with 17 bases sitting between them.

The sequenced sample was peripheral blood. The chain couples TRBV27 to TRBJ2-1, with TRBD2 as a possible D gene (5 bases). The clonotype comes from a woman of 80 years or more with COVID-19, enrolled during active disease. The CDR3: CASSLGRSYVGEQFF. In DNA form, the CDR3 reads TGTGCCAGCAGTTTAGGGAGATCGTATGTAGGTGAGCAGTTCTTC.